These 8 T cell receptor beta chains originate from one sample sequenced in a study of cytomegalovirus exposure and HLA in healthy donors. Researchers ran the PCR with 60 Vbeta and 13 Jbeta primers. Assay used: immunoSEQ multiplex PCR; TCRdb lists only in-frame clones, some missing. The sample has 85,000 to 100,000 clones, over 75% seen once. The sequenced sample was PBMCs. These receptors originate from a man in his forties or fifties in good health and CMV-seropositive.

As for this clone: Sequence at one end of the junction differs from germline and may be a read error. This sequence joins TRBV18 and TRBJ2-3, with D maybe TRBD2 (5 bases). This CDR3 has 13 residues. The germline CDR1 and CDR2 sequences are KGHSH and LQKENI. The CDR3: CAGSPGITDTQYF. For the CDR3, the DNA is TGTGCCGGCTCCCCCGGGATTACAGATACGCAGTATTTT.

The rearrangement links TRBV7-9 to TRBJ1-1; TRBD1 aligns across 7 bases. The CDR3 spans 17 residues. Trimming took 3 bases from V and 0 from J; bases not matched to a gene: 10. From germline, CDR1 is SEHNR and CDR2 FQNEAQ (reference sequence). The CDR3 sequence is CASSFARDSPMNTEAFF. CDR3 bases: TGTGCCAGCAGCTTTGCCCGGGACAGCCCTATGAACACTGAAGCTTTCTTT.

This chain joins TRBV30 and TRBJ2-3; D might be TRBD1 (6 bases). In germline, CDR1 is GTSNPN, CDR2 SVGIG (reference sequence). The CDR3 runs to 12 residues. V lost 5 bases to trimming and J lost 6 bases, with 12 bases between them. The chain's CDR3 is CAWAGAWDTQYF. CDR3 nucleotides: TGTGCCTGGGCAGGGGCTTGGGATACGCAGTATTTT.

The V call is TRBV5-6, the J call TRBJ1-3; D possibly corresponds to TRBD1 (6 bases). V lost 0 bases to trimming and J lost 8 bases, with 15 bases between them. The CDR3 has 15 amino acids. CDR1 SGHDT and CDR2 YYEEEE come from the germline V gene. This chain's CDR3 is CASSLVGEGHHTIYF. In DNA form, the CDR3 reads TGTGCCAGCAGCTTGGTTGGTGAGGGACACCACACCATATATTTT.

This rearrangement joins TRBV6-6 to TRBJ1-2, with 7 nucleotides matching TRBD1. Losses at the gene ends were 0 bases for V and 2 bases for J; bases not matched to a gene: 0. The CDR3 is 14 residues long. CDR1 and CDR2 (germline): MNHNY, SVGAGI (reference sequence). This CDR3 reads CASSYSDRNYGYTF. CDR3 DNA: TGTGCCAGCAGTTACTCGGACAGGAACTATGGCTACACCTTC.

Comments on this clone: At one end, the junction sequence differs from germline, possibly due to a read error. The chain joins TRBV5-4 to TRBJ1-6, with 11 bases fitting TRBD1. CDR1 is SGHNT, CDR2 YYREEE, per germline (reference sequence). This CDR3 region has 17 residues. CDR3 in DNA: TGTGCCAGCAGCTTGGGGACAGGGGGCTCCTATAATTCACCCCTCAACTTT. Amino acids: CASSLGTGGSYNSPLNF.

The V gene is TRBV7-2, the J gene TRBJ2-7; TRBD1 matches 7 bases. Germline CDR1 and CDR2: SGHTA and FQGNSA. This CDR3 is 15 amino acids long. The J segment lost 0 bases and the V segment lost 2 bases, leaving 4 bases of the junction unmatched. The CDR3 DNA reads TGTGCCAGCAGCTTATATGGGACAGCCTCCTACGAGCAGTACTTC. It translates to CASSLYGTASYEQYF.

This chain joins TRBV6-6 and TRBJ1-1; possibly TRBD1 for D (5 bases). Germline CDR1 and CDR2: MNHNY and SVGAGI (reference sequence). The CDR3 contains 16 residues. The V and J ends lost 0 bases and 0 bases respectively, with 11 bases between them. The CDR3 region is CASSYSPGNLNTEAFF. CDR3 DNA sequence: TGTGCCAGCAGTTACTCCCCAGGGAACTTGAACACTGAAGCTTTCTTT.